Each of the 13 T cell receptor beta chains below was sequenced from the same sample in a study of technical replicates of blood from a handful of donors. Assay: immunoSEQ multiplex PCR; the TCRdb copy retains only in-frame clones and omits some. The table has roughly 82,000 clones, around 96% seen once. The sequencing sample was made of T cells isolated from PBMCs. The origin of the receptors is a human donor in good health.

Only one count was recorded for this clone. The gene calls are TRBV19 and TRBJ1-5; 9 bases align to TRBD1. Germline CDR1 reads LNHDA; CDR2 reads SQIVND (reference sequence). J lost 1 base, V lost 7 bases, and 11 bases had no gene match. CDR3 length: 17 residues. The CDR3 region has the DNA TGTGCCAGTACTAGGGGACAGGGTTTCAGGAGCAATCAGCCCCAGCATTTT. It encodes CASTRGQGFRSNQPQHF.

This clone has just a few counts. The chain recombines TRBV6-1 with TRBJ2-3; 9 nucleotides line up with TRBD1. The CDR3 sequence is 15 residues long. V was clipped by 6 bases and J by 3 bases; unmatched bases: 7. Germline values: CDR1 MNHNS, CDR2 SASEGT. DNA for the CDR3: TGTGCCAGCAGCCCAGGGACAGGGTATACAGATACGCAGTATTTT. Residues: CASSPGTGYTDTQYF.

The V gene is TRBV19, the J gene TRBJ1-5, with D possibly matching TRBD1 (5 bases). This CDR3 contains 15 residues. Germline V gene sequence: CDR1 LNHDA, CDR2 SQIVND (reference sequence). Trimming cost V 2 bases and J 4 bases, with 12 bases left between them. CDR3 in DNA: TGTGCCAGTAGTATAATGCAGGGATTGAATCAGCCCCAGCATTTT. Translation gives CASSIMQGLNQPQHF. Full variable domain (rest looked up from reference TRBV19 and TRBJ1-5): DGGITQSPKYLFRKEGQNVTLSCEQNLNHDAMYWYRQDPGQGLRLIYYSQIVNDFQKGDIAEGYSVSREKKESFPLTVTSAQKNPTAFYLCASSIMQGLNQPQHFGDGTRLSIL.

The V call is TRBV30, the J call TRBJ2-3, with TRBD2 as a possible D gene (7 bases). V dropped 3 bases and J dropped 4 bases, with 8 bases sitting between them. Per germline, CDR1 GTSNPN and CDR2 SVGIG (reference sequence). The CDR3 is made up of 12 amino acids. The DNA for the CDR3 is TGTGCCTGGAGGGGGGGGCCAGATACGCAGTATTTT. This sequence encodes CAWRGGPDTQYF.

The chain links TRBV9 to TRBJ1-1, with D possibly matching TRBD1 (5 bases). The ends were cut back, 3 bases at V and 1 base at J, with 10 bases in the middle. The length of the CDR3 is 14 residues. Per germline, CDR1 SGDLS and CDR2 YYNGEE. The DNA of the CDR3 is TGTGCCAGCAGCGAGACAGTGAAGAACACTGAAGCTTTCTTT. It yields the protein CASSETVKNTEAFF.

In this sample, this clone turned up once. The gene calls are TRBV7-2 and TRBJ2-7, with no clear D. Germline values: CDR1 SGHTA, CDR2 FQGNSA. Trimming removed 5 bases at V and 0 bases at J, with 8 bases between. The CDR3 covers 13 residues. Written as DNA, the CDR3 is TGTGCCAGCAGCCCTGCGCCCTCCTACGAGCAGTACTTC. Translated: CASSPAPSYEQYF.

The rearrangement uses TRBV15 and TRBJ2-1; 7 bases match TRBD1. The CDR3 extends over 19 amino acids. Germline CDR1 is LNHNV and CDR2 is YYDKDF (reference sequence). The V gene end was trimmed by 3 bases and the J gene end by 4 bases; junction bases not matched to a gene: 18. The CDR3 coding sequence is TGTGCCACCAGCAGTATGGACAGGATGCTCTCGTGGAGGTACAATGAGCAGTTCTTC. Translating gives CATSSMDRMLSWRYNEQFF.

The chain has TRBV30 and TRBJ2-2; D call uncertain. The CDR3 is made up of 11 amino acids. The germline V gene has CDR1 GTSNPN and CDR2 SVGIG (reference sequence). V gave up 2 bases and J gave up 7 bases, with 5 bases separating them. The CDR3 sequence is CAWSSIGELFF. CDR3 nucleotides: TGTGCCTGGAGTTCAATCGGGGAGCTGTTTTTT.

The rearrangement uses TRBV30 and TRBJ2-5; 10 positions agree with TRBD2. The CDR3 totals 14 residues. V shed 5 bases and J 2 bases; nucleotides not matched to a gene: 5. Germline CDR1 GTSNPN, CDR2 SVGIG (reference sequence). The CDR3 loop is CAWSSGSWQETQYF. CDR3 nucleotides: TGTGCCTGGTCTAGCGGGAGTTGGCAAGAGACCCAGTACTTC.

This clone has just one count. The rearrangement joins TRBV6-1 to TRBJ2-2; D is unresolved. Looked up from germline, CDR1 is MNHNS and CDR2 is SASEGT. The germline V and J ends were trimmed by 2 bases and 2 bases, with 9 bases remaining between them. CDR3 length: 15 amino acids. In DNA, the CDR3 is TGTGCCAGCAGTGAATCTACTATAAACACCGGGGAGCTGTTTTTT. Its translation: CASSESTINTGELFF.

The chain is built from TRBV7-2 and TRBJ1-1; 9 nucleotides align to TRBD1. Germline V gene sequence: CDR1 SGHTA, CDR2 FQGNSA. The V gene end was trimmed by 5 bases and the J gene end by 0 bases; junction bases not matched to a gene: 7. The CDR3 is 16 residues long. CDR3 amino acids: CASSLGQGSVNTEAFF. Written as DNA, the CDR3 is TGTGCCAGCAGCCTAGGACAGGGGAGTGTGAACACTGAAGCTTTCTTT.

V is TRBV4-2 and J is TRBJ1-1; no reliable D call. Germline CDR1 and CDR2: LGHNA and YNFKEQ. Trimming stripped 4 bases from V and 1 base from J, with 10 bases between. This CDR3 has 14 residues. CDR3 sequence: CASSPSGGNTEAFF. The CDR3 DNA reads TGTGCCAGCAGCCCCTCCGGTGGGAACACTGAAGCTTTCTTT.

V and J are TRBV27 and TRBJ1-5; no clear D gene. CDR1 and CDR2 (germline): MNHEY, SMNVEV (reference sequence). Trimming shortened V by 8 bases and J by 10 bases, and 18 bases separated the two germline ends. This CDR3 spans 13 amino acids. The CDR3 is CASSLAGERPQHF. CDR3 nucleotide sequence: TGTGCCAGCTCACTTGCCGGGGAGCGACCCCAGCATTTT.